This T cell receptor beta chain was profiled in a study of T-cell memory formation after mild COVID-19. The study's findings and limits: Whereas later expanders leaned CD4+, clones contracting day 15 to 85 showed a balanced CD4/CD8 makeup.

This clonotype showed up many times. Its matching antigen is unknown. From 5'RACE with constant-segment primers came TCR alpha and TCR beta cDNA libraries that carried sample barcodes and UMIs. TCRdb reprocessed the 5' RACE reads with MiXCR, giving one entry per CDR3 protein. The sample yields tens of thousands of distinct CDR3 sequences, 9.5% seen once. The CDR3 is 14 residues long. CDR1 is SGHAT, CDR2 FQNNGV, per germline. V gave up 5 bases and J gave up 6 bases, with 17 bases separating them. What was sequenced was PBMCs or a T cell subset sorted from them (not recorded which). The chain employs TRBV11-2 and TRBJ2-7; D is possibly TRBD1 (6 bases). This TCR came from an adult woman who had mild COVID-19 (a few samples of this study predate the infection). Cell type and time point are not known. The DNA of the CDR3 is TGTGCCAGCAGCCGCCGGGACACCGGACCCGAGCAGTACTTC. It is translated as CASSRRDTGPEQYF.